These 21 T cell receptor beta chains came from one sample sequenced in a study of vaccination and CD4 T cells after COVID-19 (dated by TCRdb to between 2021 and 2022). Library preparation employed PCR. Sequencing relied on an Illumina iSeq 100. TCR sequencing of DNA from cultured CD4+ T cells used the Oncomine TCR Beta short-read assay at the Johns Hopkins FTIC core. TCRdb passed the public sequencing reads through fastp at Q25 and MiXCR, retaining productive beta sequences. For every CDR3 protein sequence, its rows merge into one entry that carries the most common genes and DNA. Present in this sample are 10,000 or so distinct CDR3 sequences, 50% to 70% of which were seen just once. The ten most abundant clones make up around 14% of the sample. The label giving this sample's treatment or condition can be read as: approximately nine-day PBMC culture with coronavirus spike peptide pools or control peptides (ViraFEST assay).

Their antigen targets remain unknown. The sequenced sample consisted of CD4+ T cells from blood, cultured in vitro. These receptors originate from a human donor who had recovered from COVID-19.

The chain links TRBV28 to TRBJ2-2, with D possibly being TRBD2 (6 bases). Germline V gene sequence: CDR1 MDHEN, CDR2 SYDVKM. The CDR3 spans 13 residues. Trimming pared 2 bases from V and 6 bases from J, leaving 7 bases between. The CDR3 coding sequence is TGTGCCAGCAGTTTAGGAGGGGCCGGGGAGCTGTTTTTT. It encodes CASSLGGAGELFF.

This clonotype is termed large. The chain joins TRBV20-1 to TRBJ2-3, with TRBD2 matching 8 bases. J was trimmed by 0 bases and V by 4 bases; bases with no gene match: 3. The CDR3 has 14 residues. Germline CDR1 reads DFQATT; CDR2 reads SNEGSKA (reference sequence). CDR3 in DNA: TGCAGTGCTAACGAGCGGGAGAGCACAGATACGCAGTATTTT. The encoded protein is CSANERESTDTQYF.

V and J are TRBV7-9 and TRBJ1-4; the D gene is possibly TRBD1 (5 bases). From germline, CDR1 is SEHNR and CDR2 FQNEAQ (reference sequence). The CDR3 loop spans 14 amino acids. V was cut by 1 base and J by 8 bases, with 11 bases left in between. For the CDR3, the DNA is TGTGCCAGCAGCTTAGTTGGGACGTCCGAAAAACTGTTTTTT. Protein sequence: CASSLVGTSEKLFF. Supplemented by reference TRBV7-9 and TRBJ1-4, the full variable domain reads DTGVSQNPRHKITKRGQNVTFRCDPISEHNRLYWYRQTLGQGPEFLTYFQNEAQLEKSRLLSDRFSAERPKGSFSTLEIQRTEQGDSAMYLCASSLVGTSEKLFFGSGTQLSVL.

The V call is TRBV20-1, the J call TRBJ2-5; 9 bases are a match to TRBD2. V dropped 6 bases and J dropped 0; count of bases not matched to a gene: 8. CDR3 length equals 15 residues. Germline V gene sequence: CDR1 DFQATT, CDR2 SNEGSKA (reference sequence). The CDR3 sequence: CSATSQREDQETQYF. CDR3 sequence (DNA): TGCAGTGCAACGTCCCAGCGGGAGGACCAAGAGACCCAGTACTTC.

There are a few counts of this clonotype. The chain is built from TRBV10-3 and TRBJ2-1; a weak D match, TRBD2 (6 bases). CDR1 ENHRY and CDR2 SYGVKD come from the germline V gene. The V end lost 5 bases, the J end lost 10 bases, and 12 bases lay between the germline ends. This CDR3 contains 12 residues. The CDR3 coding sequence is TGTGCCATCAGTCCGGGACTCAGAGAGCAGTTCTTC. Translating gives CAISPGLREQFF.

V usage is TRBV24-1 and J usage is TRBJ2-1; TRBD1 aligns across 11 bases. Losses at the gene ends were 7 bases for V and 8 bases for J; bases not matched to a gene: 9. The germline V gene has CDR1 KGHDR and CDR2 SFDVKD. The CDR3 contains 15 residues. CDR3 coding DNA: TGTGCCACCAGAGCAGGACAGGGGGCAACGGATGAGCAGTTCTTC. Translated, it gives CATRAGQGATDEQFF.

The chain joins TRBV20-1 to TRBJ1-2; D is unresolved. There are 12 residues in the CDR3. The V end lost 4 bases, the J end lost 2 bases, and 8 bases lay between the germline ends. CDR1 and CDR2 from the germline V gene are DFQATT and SNEGSKA (reference sequence). CDR3 residues: CSATDKNYGYTF. The CDR3, as DNA: TGCAGTGCTACCGACAAGAACTATGGCTACACCTTC.

This chain joins TRBV20-1 and TRBJ2-7; 7 bases are a match to TRBD1. This CDR3 contains 14 residues. Per germline, CDR1 DFQATT and CDR2 SNEGSKA (reference sequence). Trimming cost V 2 bases and J 3 bases; bases outside gene matches: 7. The CDR3 protein is CSARPGTVLYEQYF. CDR3 coding DNA: TGCAGTGCTAGACCCGGGACAGTCCTCTACGAGCAGTACTTC.

The chain combines TRBV7-9 with TRBJ2-3, with 7 bases that match TRBD1. The length of the CDR3 is 16 residues. Trimming removed 3 bases from V and 0 bases from J; junction bases left unmatched: 6. Germline lookup yields CDR1 SEHNR and CDR2 FQNEAQ (reference sequence). CDR3 DNA: TGTGCCAGCAGCTTTGAACCGGGACAGAGCACAGATACGCAGTATTTT. It is translated as CASSFEPGQSTDTQYF.

A note on this clonotype: An end of the junction does not agree with germline; a read error may underlie this. The chain carries TRBV7-9 and TRBJ1-2; a possible D gene is TRBD1 (5 bases). The germline V gene has CDR1 SEHNR and CDR2 FQNEAQ (reference sequence). There are 15 residues in the CDR3. The CDR3 DNA reads TGCGCCAGCACCTCCGGGGGAGGCAGGGCGTCCGGCTACACCTTC. Its translation is CASTSGGGRASGYTF.

This chain joins TRBV30 and TRBJ2-3, with unresolved D. This CDR3 spans 15 amino acids. Looked up from germline, CDR1 is GTSNPN and CDR2 is SVGIG (reference sequence). V was shortened by 3 bases and J by 5 bases, with 18 bases between the two germline ends. The CDR3 loop is CAWRDWSTGGDTQYF. CDR3 bases: TGTGCCTGGAGAGACTGGAGCACTGGTGGAGATACGCAGTATTTT. The whole variable domain, remainder taken from reference TRBV30 and TRBJ2-3, is SQTIHQWPATLVQPVGSPLSLECTVEGTSNPNLYWYRQAAGRGLQLLFYSVGIGQISSEVPQNLSASRPQDRQFILSSKKLLLSDSGFYLCAWRDWSTGGDTQYFGPGTRLTVL.

The chain links TRBV30 to TRBJ1-1, with 8 nucleotides matching TRBD1. Per germline, CDR1 GTSNPN and CDR2 SVGIG (reference sequence). V trimming: 5 bases; J trimming: 1 base; junction bases outside the gene matches: 3. The CDR3 loop spans 13 amino acids. CDR3 in amino acids: CAWSGTGNTEAFF. The CDR3 DNA reads as TGTGCCTGGTCCGGGACAGGGAACACTGAAGCTTTCTTT.

The sample holds a few counts of this clonotype. Its ends do not fully match the called genes, so a read error is possible. The CDR3 DNA follows: TGCAGTGCGAGAAGCGACAGAGTCTTT. Translated: CSARSDRVF. V gene TRBV20-1 combines with J gene TRBJ1-1, with a tentative D call TRBD1 (5 bases). From germline, CDR1 is DFQATT and CDR2 SNEGSKA (reference sequence). The CDR3 covers 9 residues.

V usage is TRBV18 and J usage is TRBJ1-1; D remains unclear. V dropped 4 bases and J dropped 0 bases, with 9 bases sitting between them. Germline V gene sequence: CDR1 KGHSH, CDR2 LQKENI. There are 14 residues in the CDR3. The CDR3 reads CASSLGRVNTEAFF. Here the CDR3 DNA reads TGTGCCAGCTCACTGGGGAGAGTGAACACTGAAGCTTTCTTT.

V usage is TRBV6-4 and J usage is TRBJ2-3; 9 nucleotides align to TRBD2. The germline gives CDR1 MRHNA, CDR2 SNTAGT. With 3 bases clipped from V and 1 base from J, the junction kept 2 bases outside the gene matches. This CDR3 has 15 residues. The CDR3 here is CASSDSSGGTDTQYF. The DNA for the CDR3 is TGTGCCAGCAGTGATTCTAGCGGGGGCACAGATACGCAGTATTTT.

The chain has TRBV15 and TRBJ2-1; D remains ambiguous. Trimming shortened V by 5 bases and J by 9 bases, and 14 bases separated the two germline ends. This CDR3 spans 13 amino acids. In germline, CDR1 is LNHNV, CDR2 YYDKDF (reference sequence). The CDR3 bases are TGTGCCACCAGCCTTTTTCCTACAAGTGAGCAGTTCTTC. Translated: CATSLFPTSEQFF.

The chain combines TRBV6-1 with TRBJ2-7; D is undetermined. Germline CDR1 and CDR2: MNHNS and SASEGT. The germline V and J ends were trimmed by 6 bases and 7 bases, with 13 bases remaining between them. The CDR3 spans 12 residues. CDR3 protein: CASSRSLREQYF. CDR3 sequence (DNA): TGTGCCAGCAGCCGGAGCCTCCGGGAGCAGTACTTC.

The chain employs TRBV19 and TRBJ2-5, with 10 bases that match TRBD1. After removal of 4 bases from V and 4 bases from J, the junction contained 9 bases not matched to a gene. The CDR3 totals 16 residues. The germline CDR1 and CDR2 sequences are LNHDA and SQIVND (reference sequence). CDR3 nucleotides: TGTGCCAGTAGTACCTCAAGACAGGGGGCCGGAGAGACCCAGTACTTC. This translates into CASSTSRQGAGETQYF.

This clonotype was seen once. The V gene is TRBV7-3, the J gene TRBJ2-3; D gene uncertain. Germline-derived CDR1 and CDR2 are SGHTA and FQGTGA. V gave up 1 base and J gave up 5 bases, with 10 bases separating them. The CDR3 has 14 amino acids. Here the CDR3 DNA reads TGTGCCAGCAGCTTAAATCCTGGGGAAGATACGCAGTATTTT. This sequence encodes CASSLNPGEDTQYF.

The V call is TRBV14, the J call TRBJ2-2, with 9 bases that match TRBD1. CDR3 length: 16 residues. In germline, CDR1 is SGHDN, CDR2 FVKESK. V dropped 5 bases and J dropped 1; count of bases not matched to a gene: 5. In DNA, the CDR3 is TGTGCCAGCAGCACCCGGGACAGGGTGAACACCGGGGAGCTGTTTTTT. Its translation: CASSTRDRVNTGELFF.

This chain links TRBV27 with TRBJ2-1; D uncertain. CDR3 length: 14 residues. The germline V gene encodes CDR1 MNHEY and CDR2 SMNVEV (reference sequence). V lost 4 bases and J lost 6, with 13 bases in between. The CDR3 coding sequence is TGTGCCAGCAGTTACCAAACTAATCGCAATGAGCAGTTCTTC. Translation gives CASSYQTNRNEQFF.